This T cell receptor beta chain was profiled in a study of cytomegalovirus exposure and HLA in healthy donors. J gave up 5 bases and V 7 bases, and 4 bases lay outside the gene matches. CDR3 length: 12 amino acids. From germline, CDR1 is SQVTM and CDR2 ANQGSEA. This clone was observed a handful of times. Its antigen is not identified. A multiplex PCR was run with 60 Vbeta primers and 13 Jbeta primers. TCRdb's table, derived via immunoSEQ multiplex PCR, lists solely in-frame clones and lacks some. The sample contains around 120,000 clones, around 70% of which appear only once. Broader study findings: As a later analysis revealed, the rate of TCR association differed by HLA locus, with DRB1 most and HLA-C fewest. In vitro checks showed that three CMV-associated chains really do target CMV antigens. Donors were assumed by presence/absence analyses to have roughly uniform sequencing depth. In terms of immune exposure information, only CMV serostatus was available.

This TCR came from a woman aged 50 to 65 in good health and CMV-seropositive. Sequencing input: PBMCs. The chain has TRBV29-1 and TRBJ2-7, with 11 bases aligning to TRBD1. CDR3 sequence: CSATGQGDEQYF. The CDR3, as DNA: TGCAGCGCCACGGGACAGGGGGACGAGCAGTACTTC.